The entry below gives a single T cell receptor (beta chain) sequence along with its context. This record comes from a study of blood T cell repertoires in COVID-19. Study context: Samples came from the United States, Italy and Spain, spanning acute and convalescent COVID-19.

In the original analysis: Amplifying reference gene primers gave estimates of nucleated cell counts. Sequencing used immunoSEQ multiplex PCR; TCRdb keeps in-frame clones, though not all of them. The DNA gave D and trimming, while V, J and clone size come from that table. This sample has around 130,000 clones, with around 91% found just once. V was cut by 8 bases and J by 6 bases, with 17 bases left in between. This CDR3 comprises 14 residues. Per the germline V gene, CDR1 is MNHNY and CDR2 is SVGAGI (reference sequence). The receptor's source is a man between 65 and 79 years old with active or convalescent COVID-19. Sample: peripheral blood. The chain carries TRBV6-6 and TRBJ1-5; a weak D match, TRBD1 (5 bases). The CDR3 DNA sequence: TGTGCCAGCCGCATTGAGGCCGGGGGTCAGCCCCAGCATTTT. Translated, it gives CASRIEAGGQPQHF.